This T cell receptor beta chain comes out of a study of molecular identifiers for immune sequencing clone quantification. In regard to this clonotype: The conserved final phenylalanine or tryptophan is absent from the CDR3, which likely points to a read error.

Listed TCR primers and previously described methods were used for bulk TCR libraries. TCRdb independently ran MiXCR on the PCR reads; one entry per CDR3 protein. The sample lists roughly 630,000 distinct CDR3 sequences, 25% occurring once. This CDR3 has 14 amino acids. CDR1 and CDR2 (germline): SGHNT, YYREEE (reference sequence). The sequence was obtained from a human donor in good health. Some libraries in this study had Jurkat cell RNA spiked in. Input material: naive CD8+ T cells from blood, with Jurkat cell RNA spiked in. As for subset: FACS-sorted CD8+CD4-CCR7+CD45RA+ naive T cells. V gene TRBV5-4 combines with J gene TRBJ2-7; possibly TRBD1 for D (6 bases). CDR3: CASSLSGDPYEQYL. The CDR3 DNA follows: TGTGCGAGCAGCTTGTCAGGGGATCCCTACGAGCAGTACCTC.